This T cell receptor (beta chain) was recorded in a study of blood T cells in healthy people across ages. Study-wide background: Per every two T cells, about one barcoded beta molecule was captured by template switching.

This clonotype has a count of ten or more. Sample-barcoded 5' priming and a J-beta primer mix drove a second PCR of about 6 to 12 cycles. All cDNA molecules were each tagged by a template-switch adaptor with 12 random nucleotides. TCRdb called the 5' RACE reads again in MiXCR, with one record for every CDR3 protein. The sample holds 1.5 million to 2 million distinct CDR3 sequences, 25% to 30% seen once. Donors each provided approximately 9.6 milliliters of peripheral blood. The authors extracted at least 6 micrograms of total RNA per sample. The germline V gene has CDR1 LNHNV and CDR2 YYDKDF (reference sequence). This CDR3 comprises 14 residues. V was shortened by 1 base and J by 2 bases, with 7 bases between the two germline ends.

The material sequenced was blood. The receptor was derived from a woman aged 25 to 45 in good health. The chain is built from TRBV15 and TRBJ2-3; D not certain. This CDR3 reads CATSRGPFTDTQYF. CDR3 nucleotides: TGTGCCACCAGCAGAGGACCGTTCACAGATACGCAGTATTTT. Full variable domain (missing parts from reference TRBV15 and TRBJ2-3): DAMVIQNPRYQVTQFGKPVTLSCSQTLNHNVMYWYQQKSSQAPKLLFHYYDKDFNNEADTPDNFQSRRPNTSFCFLDIRSPGLGDTAMYLCATSRGPFTDTQYFGPGTRLTVL.